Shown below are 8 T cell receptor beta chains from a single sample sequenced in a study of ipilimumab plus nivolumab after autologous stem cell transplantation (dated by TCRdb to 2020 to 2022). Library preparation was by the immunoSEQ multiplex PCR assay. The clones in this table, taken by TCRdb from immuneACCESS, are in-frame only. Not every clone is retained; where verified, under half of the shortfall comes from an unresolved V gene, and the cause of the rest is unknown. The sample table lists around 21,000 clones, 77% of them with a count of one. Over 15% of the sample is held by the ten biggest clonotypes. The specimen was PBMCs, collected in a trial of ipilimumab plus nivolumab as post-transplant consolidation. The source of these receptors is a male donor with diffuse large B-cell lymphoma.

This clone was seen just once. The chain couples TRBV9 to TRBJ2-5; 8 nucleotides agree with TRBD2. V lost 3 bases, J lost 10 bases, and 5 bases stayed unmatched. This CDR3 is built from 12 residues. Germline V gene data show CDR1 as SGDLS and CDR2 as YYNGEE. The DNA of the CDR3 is TGTGCCAGCAGCGGTAGCGGGGAGCGCCAGTACTTC. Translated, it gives CASSGSGERQYF.

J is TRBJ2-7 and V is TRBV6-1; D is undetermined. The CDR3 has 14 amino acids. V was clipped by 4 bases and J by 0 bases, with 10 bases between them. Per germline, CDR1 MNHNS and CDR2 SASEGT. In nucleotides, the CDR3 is TGTGCCAGCAGTGTAAACTTGGACTCCTACGAGCAGTACTTC. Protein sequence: CASSVNLDSYEQYF.

The CDR3 protein is CASKGLAGAFSTDTQYF. CDR3 bases: TGTGCCAGCAAGGGACTAGCGGGGGCCTTTAGCACAGATACGCAGTATTTT. The chain carries TRBV27 and TRBJ2-3, with 14 bases fitting TRBD2. The CDR3 totals 17 residues. Losses at the gene ends were 7 bases for V and 0 bases for J; bases not matched to a gene: 6. Germline CDR1 and CDR2: MNHEY and SMNVEV (reference sequence).

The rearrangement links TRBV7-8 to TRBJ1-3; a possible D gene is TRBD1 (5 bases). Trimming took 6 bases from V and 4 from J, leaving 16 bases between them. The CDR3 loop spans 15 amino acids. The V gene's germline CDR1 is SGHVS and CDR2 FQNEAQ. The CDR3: CASSWGTTAGNTIYF. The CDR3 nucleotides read TGTGCCAGCAGTTGGGGGACGACCGCCGGAAACACCATATATTTT.

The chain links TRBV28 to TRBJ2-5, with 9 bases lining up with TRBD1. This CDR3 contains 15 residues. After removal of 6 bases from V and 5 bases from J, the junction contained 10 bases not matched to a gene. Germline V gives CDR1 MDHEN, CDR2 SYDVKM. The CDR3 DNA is TGTGCCAGCAGGAAAGCTGGGACAGGGAAGGAGACCCAGTACTTC. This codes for CASRKAGTGKETQYF.

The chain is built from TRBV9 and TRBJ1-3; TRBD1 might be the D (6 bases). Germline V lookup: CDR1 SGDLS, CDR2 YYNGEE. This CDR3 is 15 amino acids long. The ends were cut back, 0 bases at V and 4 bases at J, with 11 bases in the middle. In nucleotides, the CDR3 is TGTGCCAGCAGCGTAGAGGGACAACGAGGAAACACCATATATTTT. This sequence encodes CASSVEGQRGNTIYF.

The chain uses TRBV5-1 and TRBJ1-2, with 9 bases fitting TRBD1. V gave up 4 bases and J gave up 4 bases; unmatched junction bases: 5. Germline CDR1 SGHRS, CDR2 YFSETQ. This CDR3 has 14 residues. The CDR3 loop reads CASSPEGQGYGYTF. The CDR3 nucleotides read TGCGCCAGCAGCCCGGAGGGACAGGGCTATGGCTACACCTTC.

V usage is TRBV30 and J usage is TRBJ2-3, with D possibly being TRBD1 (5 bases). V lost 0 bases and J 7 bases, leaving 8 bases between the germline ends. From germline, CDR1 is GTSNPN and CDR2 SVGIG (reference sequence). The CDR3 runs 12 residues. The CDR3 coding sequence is TGTGCCTGGAGTGTAAGGGGCTATACGCAGTATTTT. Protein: CAWSVRGYTQYF. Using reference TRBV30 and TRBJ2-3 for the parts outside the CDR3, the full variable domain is SQTIHQWPATLVQPVGSPLSLECTVEGTSNPNLYWYRQAAGRGLQLLFYSVGIGQISSEVPQNLSASRPQDRQFILSSKKLLLSDSGFYLCAWSVRGYTQYFGPGTRLTVL.